This T cell receptor (beta chain) was recorded in a study of read filtering for tumor transcriptome and immune sequencing. The wider study: RNA-seq yielded only about 75 to 1273 TCR reads, IR-seq about 3.5 to 11 million.

At least ten counts were recorded for this clonotype. Its antigen remains unknown. Overall study results and limits: Single-read clonotypes: approximately 87% of IR-seq clonotypes (roughly 3.2% of reads), about 70% of RNA-seq clonotypes (under 50% of reads).

This CDR3 spans 16 amino acids. Germline CDR1 reads SGHTA; CDR2 reads FQGTGA. V lost 5 bases to trimming and J lost 2 bases; unmatched junction nucleotides: 7. This library used roughly 0.4 ug RNA and molecular barcoded adaptors spanning alpha/delta and beta/gamma chains. TCRdb reprocessed the reads via MiXCR and lists one record per CDR3 protein. The sample records over 50,000 distinct CDR3 sequences, around 18% being singletons. The genes are TRBV7-3 and TRBJ2-5; 11 nucleotides agree with TRBD2. Sequenced material: a population of CD138-negative cells sorted from bone marrow. The source of this sequence is a donor at least 40 years old with multiple myeloma. The CDR3 here is CASSPLAGGGQETQYF. The CDR3 DNA reads TGTGCCAGCAGCCCGTTAGCGGGGGGGGGACAAGAGACCCAGTACTTC.